Listed below are T cell receptor beta chains from one sample, sequenced in a study of response to subunit inactivated influenza vaccine. TCRdb reprocessed the RT-PCR reads with MiXCR, giving one entry per CDR3 protein. This sample has more than 700,000 distinct CDR3 sequences, with 21% found just once. The starting material was PBMCs from blood, obtained about 5 days after vaccination. These receptors were obtained from a man between 45 and 60 years old who received an inactivated influenza vaccine. Each CDR3 is given with its conserved first and last residue. A D gene is named only where the DNA matches it firmly. Clone size is not always given. Where it is, it says once, few, many or a class for expanded clones.

len	v_gene	j_gene	abundance	d_gene	CDR3nt	CDR3aa
15	TRBV20-1	TRBJ2-2	.	.	TGCAGTGCTAGCGCGAGCGGGTCGAACACCGGGGAGCTGTTTTTT	CSASASGSNTGELFF
14	TRBV5-1	TRBJ2-1	many	TRBD1	TGCGCCAGCAGCTGGATCGGGACAGTCAATGAGCAGTTCTTC	CASSWIGTVNEQFF
13	TRBV20-1	TRBJ1-4	many	TRBD1	TGCAGTGCACCGGGACAGACTAATGAAAAACTGTTTTTT	CSAPGQTNEKLFF
17	TRBV20-1	TRBJ2-3	.	.	TGCAGTGCTAGAGATCGAACCGGTGGAGGGCGTGGTGATACGCAGTATTTT	CSARDRTGGGRGDTQYF
15	TRBV12-3/TRBV12-4	TRBJ2-3	.	.	TGTGCCAGCAGTTTGCAAGGGCTTAGCACAGATACGCAGTATTTT	CASSLQGLSTDTQYF
15	TRBV4-1	TRBJ1-3	many	.	TGCGCCAGCAGCCAAGGTGTTAGCTCTGGAAACACCATATATTTT	CASSQGVSSGNTIYF
16	TRBV4-3	TRBJ2-7	.	.	TGCGCCAGCAGCCAAGATGTCGAAAGTCGACCCTACGAGCAGTACTTC	CASSQDVESRPYEQYF
18	TRBV7-3	TRBJ2-2	once	TRBD2	TGTGCCAGCAGCTTAAAACCGGGACTAGCGGGAGATCGCGGGGAGCTGTTTTTT	CASSLKPGLAGDRGELFF
14	TRBV10-3	TRBJ2-7	.	.	TGTGCCATCAGTGAGACAGGGGAGGAGGACGAGCAGTACTTC	CAISETGEEDEQYF
14	TRBV20-1	TRBJ2-1	.	TRBD2	TGCAGTGCTATACTAGCGGGGGAGAACAATGAGCAGTTCTTC	CSAILAGENNEQFF
15	TRBV6-2/TRBV6-3	TRBJ2-1	.	TRBD2	TGTGCCAGCAGTTACTCGTTACTAGCGGGAGATGAGCAGTTCTTC	CASSYSLLAGDEQFF
16	TRBV7-9	TRBJ1-4	.	.	TGTGCCAGCAGCTTAGGTCGATCAGCAACTAATGAAAAACTGTTTTTT	CASSLGRSATNEKLFF
15	TRBV2	TRBJ2-1	.	TRBD2	TGTGCCAGCAGGACCGGGACTACGAATTACAATGAGCAGTTCTTC	CASRTGTTNYNEQFF
16	TRBV5-1	TRBJ1-6	few	TRBD1	TGCGCCAGCAGCTTGTATGGGACAGTTTATAATTCACCCCTCCACTTT	CASSLYGTVYNSPLHF
15	TRBV7-6	TRBJ2-7	.	.	TGTGCCAGCAGCCGCGCCGGGACGGTCTCCTACGAGCAGTACTTC	CASSRAGTVSYEQYF
12	TRBV7-6	TRBJ2-3	few	.	TGTGCCAGCAGCTTAGCGAGGGCGGACCTTCGGTTT	CASSLARADLRF
14	TRBV20-1	TRBJ2-3	.	.	TGCAGTGCTAGCAGGGCCCGAGCCACAGATACGCAGTATTTT	CSASRARATDTQYF
14	TRBV29-1	TRBJ2-4	few	.	TGCAGCGCCGGAGGGACCGGAGCCAAAAACATTCAGTACTTC	CSAGGTGAKNIQYF
17	TRBV5-1	TRBJ2-1	.	.	TGCGCCAGCAGCTTGGCCATTGGGGGGGCCGCGGGGTCTGAGCAGTTCTTC	CASSLAIGGAAGSEQFF
12	TRBV30	TRBJ1-2	.	.	TGTGCCTGGAGGGGATCGGGGTCTGGCTACACCTTC	CAWRGSGSGYTF
13	TRBV29-1	TRBJ2-7	.	TRBD2	TGCAGCGTTGATCTTAGCGGGAGGGGAGAGCAGTACTTC	CSVDLSGRGEQYF